This paragraph covers one T cell receptor beta chain sequence. These data come from a study of cytomegalovirus exposure and HLA in healthy donors. PCR was performed using 60 Vbeta and 13 Jbeta primers. Some clones are missing from TCRdb's copy, which holds only in-frame ones; the method was immunoSEQ multiplex PCR. The table lists about 130,000 clones, about three quarters of them singletons. Sequenced: PBMCs. The TCR was taken from a middle-aged man in good health and CMV-seropositive.

As DNA, the CDR3 is TGCAGCGTTTGGGCAGGGAATAGAGAAGCAGATACGCAGTATTTT. It encodes CSVWAGNREADTQYF. The chain links TRBV29-1 to TRBJ2-3; possibly TRBD1 for D (5 bases). Germline lookup yields CDR1 SQVTM and CDR2 ANQGSEA. V was cut by 5 bases and J by 4 bases, with 19 bases left in between. CDR3 length equals 15 residues.